The rows below give T cell receptor beta chains drawn from one sample of a study of cytomegalovirus exposure and HLA in healthy donors. Clones were sequenced by immunoSEQ multiplex PCR, and TCRdb holds only the in-frame ones, with some missing. The table lists about 110,000 clones, roughly 73% of them singletons. The source material was PBMCs. Every receptor here comes from a woman in her 30s in good health and CMV-seronegative. Each CDR3 is given with its conserved first and last residue. Fields, in order: V gene, CDR3 protein.

TRBV7-2 CASSLQGAGGYTF
TRBV6-5 CASSFQGATTEAFF
TRBV29-1 CSVTTGDTEAFF
TRBV5-1 CASSPSGGYQPQHF
TRBV27 CASSLKTSTGAYNEQFF
TRBV15 CATSLDINTEAFF
TRBV18 CASSTESSYNSPLHF
TRBV5-8 CASSLKNRGATEAFF
TRBV30 CAWSLSSDQPQHF
TRBV25-1 CASSELVGPSSYEQYF
TRBV6-5 CASSRQGARSEQYF
TRBV10-3 CAIRASDYSTDTQYF